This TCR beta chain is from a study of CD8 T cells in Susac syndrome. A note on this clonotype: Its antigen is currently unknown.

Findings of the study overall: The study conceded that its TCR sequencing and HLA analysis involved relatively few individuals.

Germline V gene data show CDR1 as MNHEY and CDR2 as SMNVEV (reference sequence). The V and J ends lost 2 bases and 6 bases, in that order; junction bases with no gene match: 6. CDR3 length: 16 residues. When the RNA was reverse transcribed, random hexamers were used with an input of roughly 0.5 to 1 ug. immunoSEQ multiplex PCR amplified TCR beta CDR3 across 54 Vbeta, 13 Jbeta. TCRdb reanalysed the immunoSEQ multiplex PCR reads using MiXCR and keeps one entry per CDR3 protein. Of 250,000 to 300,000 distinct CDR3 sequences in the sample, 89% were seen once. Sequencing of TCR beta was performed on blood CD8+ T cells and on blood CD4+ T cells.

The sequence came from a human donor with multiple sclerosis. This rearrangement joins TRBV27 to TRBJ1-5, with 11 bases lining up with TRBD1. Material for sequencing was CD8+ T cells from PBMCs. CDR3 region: CASSLSGTGGFQPQHF. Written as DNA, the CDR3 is TGTGCCAGCAGTTTAAGCGGGACAGGGGGTTTTCAGCCCCAGCATTTT.